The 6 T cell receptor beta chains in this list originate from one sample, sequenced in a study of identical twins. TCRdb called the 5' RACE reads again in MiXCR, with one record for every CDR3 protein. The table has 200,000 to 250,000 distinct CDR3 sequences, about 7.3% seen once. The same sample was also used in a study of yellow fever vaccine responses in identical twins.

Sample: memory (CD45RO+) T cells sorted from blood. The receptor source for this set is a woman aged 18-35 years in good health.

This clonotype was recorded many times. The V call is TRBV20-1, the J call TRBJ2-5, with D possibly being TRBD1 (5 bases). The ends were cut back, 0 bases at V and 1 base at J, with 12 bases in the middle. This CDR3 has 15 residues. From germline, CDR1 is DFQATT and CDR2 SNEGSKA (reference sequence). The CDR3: CSARELTGAQETQYF. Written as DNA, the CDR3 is TGCAGTGCTAGAGAACTAACAGGAGCCCAAGAGACCCAGTACTTC.

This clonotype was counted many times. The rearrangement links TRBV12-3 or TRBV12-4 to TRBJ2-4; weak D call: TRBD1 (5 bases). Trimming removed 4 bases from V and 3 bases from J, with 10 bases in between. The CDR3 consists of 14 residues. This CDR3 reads CASSYDSSKNIQYF. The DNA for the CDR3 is TGTGCCAGCAGTTACGACAGCAGCAAAAACATTCAGTACTTC.

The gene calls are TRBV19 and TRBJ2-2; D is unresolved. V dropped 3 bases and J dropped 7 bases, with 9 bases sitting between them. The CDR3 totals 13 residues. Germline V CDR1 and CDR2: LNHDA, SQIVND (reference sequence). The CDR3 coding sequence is TGTGCCAGTAGTATTCAGTTGAGCGGGGAGCTGTTTTTT. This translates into CASSIQLSGELFF.

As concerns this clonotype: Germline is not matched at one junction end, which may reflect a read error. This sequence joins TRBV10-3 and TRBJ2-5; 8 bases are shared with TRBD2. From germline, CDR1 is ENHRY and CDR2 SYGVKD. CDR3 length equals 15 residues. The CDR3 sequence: CANSDEREGPETQYF. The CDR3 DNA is TGTGCCAACAGTGACGAACGGGAGGGCCCAGAGACCCAGTACTTC.

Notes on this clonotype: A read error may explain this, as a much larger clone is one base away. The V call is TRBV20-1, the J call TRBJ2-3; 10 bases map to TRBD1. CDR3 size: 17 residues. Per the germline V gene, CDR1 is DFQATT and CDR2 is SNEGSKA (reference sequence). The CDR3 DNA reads TGCTGTGCTAGAGATGGGAGGACAGGGGGTATCACAGATACGCAGTATTTT. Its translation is CCARDGRTGGITDTQYF.

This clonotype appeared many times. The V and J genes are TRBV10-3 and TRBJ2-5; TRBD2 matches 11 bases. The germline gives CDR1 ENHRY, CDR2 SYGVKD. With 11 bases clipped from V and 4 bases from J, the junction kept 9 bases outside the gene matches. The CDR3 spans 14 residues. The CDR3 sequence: CAASGLAGGETQYF. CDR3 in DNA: TGTGCCGCGAGTGGGCTAGCGGGAGGAGAGACCCAGTACTTC.